This T cell receptor (beta chain) was identified in a study of shared clonotypes between healthy human individuals. This CDR3 is 16 amino acids long. Germline V lookup: CDR1 LGHNA, CDR2 YNFKEQ. V lost 0 bases and J 1 base, leaving 12 bases between the germline ends. Each sorted subset replicate got 200 ng genomic DNA, around 29,000 genomes. Generated by immunoSEQ multiplex PCR, the TCRdb table keeps only in-frame clones and is missing some. The data show some 2 million clones, approximately 94% seen once. The naive CD8 population came from CD45RO-negative cells selected for CCR7, without terminally differentiated effector memory CD45RA+ cells.

Sequencing input: naive CD8+ T cells sorted from blood. This sequence joins TRBV4-2 and TRBJ1-1; D may be TRBD1 (5 bases). This clonotype was obtained from a young man in good health. The CDR3 is CASSQETGTANTEAFF. In nucleotides, the CDR3 is TGTGCCAGCAGCCAAGAGACCGGGACGGCGAACACTGAAGCTTTCTTT.